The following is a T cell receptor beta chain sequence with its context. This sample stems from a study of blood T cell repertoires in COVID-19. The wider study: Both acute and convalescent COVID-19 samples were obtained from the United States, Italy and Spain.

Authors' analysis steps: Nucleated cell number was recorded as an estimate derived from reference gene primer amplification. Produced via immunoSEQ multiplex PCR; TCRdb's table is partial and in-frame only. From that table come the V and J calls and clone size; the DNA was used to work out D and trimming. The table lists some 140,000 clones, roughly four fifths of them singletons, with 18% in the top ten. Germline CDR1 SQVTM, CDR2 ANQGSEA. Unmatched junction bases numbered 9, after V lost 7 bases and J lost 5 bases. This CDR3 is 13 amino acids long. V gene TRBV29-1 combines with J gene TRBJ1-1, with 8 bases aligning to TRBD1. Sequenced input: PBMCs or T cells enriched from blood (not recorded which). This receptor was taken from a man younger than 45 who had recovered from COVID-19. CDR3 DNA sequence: TGCAGCGCGAAACAGGGGGGTAGGACTGAAGCTTTCTTT. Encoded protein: CSAKQGGRTEAFF.